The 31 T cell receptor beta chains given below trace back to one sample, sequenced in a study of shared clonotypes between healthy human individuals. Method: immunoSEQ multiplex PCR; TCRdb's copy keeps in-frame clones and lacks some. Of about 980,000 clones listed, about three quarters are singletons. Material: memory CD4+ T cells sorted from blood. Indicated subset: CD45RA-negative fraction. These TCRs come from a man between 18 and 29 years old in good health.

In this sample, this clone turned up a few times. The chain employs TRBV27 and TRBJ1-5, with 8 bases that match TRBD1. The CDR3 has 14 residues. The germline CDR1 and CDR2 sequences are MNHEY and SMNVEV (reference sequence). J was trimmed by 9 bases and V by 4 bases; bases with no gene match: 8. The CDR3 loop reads CASSSGQGNTPQHF. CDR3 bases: TGTGCCAGCAGTTCAGGACAGGGTAATACGCCCCAGCATTTT.

For the CDR3, the DNA is TGTGCCAGCAGCCCGGGACTAGCGGGAACCGAGCAGTTCTTC. It specifies CASSPGLAGTEQFF. The chain employs TRBV11-2 and TRBJ2-1, with 13 positions matching TRBD2. This CDR3 is built from 14 residues. Germline trimming cut 5 bases from V and 10 bases from J; bases unmatched to any gene: 5. CDR1 is SGHAT and CDR2 is FQNNGV in the germline V gene.

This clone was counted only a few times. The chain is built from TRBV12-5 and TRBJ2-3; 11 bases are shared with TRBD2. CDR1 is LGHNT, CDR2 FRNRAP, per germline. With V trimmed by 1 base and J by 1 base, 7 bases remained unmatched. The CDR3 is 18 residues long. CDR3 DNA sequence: TGTGCTAGTGGTTTGGCGAGGACTAGCGGGTGGGGCACAGATACGCAGTATTTT. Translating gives CASGLARTSGWGTDTQYF.

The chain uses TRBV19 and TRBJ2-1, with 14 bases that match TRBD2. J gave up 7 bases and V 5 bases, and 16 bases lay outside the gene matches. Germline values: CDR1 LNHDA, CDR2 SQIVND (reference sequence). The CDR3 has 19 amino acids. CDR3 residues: CASSSRTSGRIRGRNEQFF. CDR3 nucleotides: TGTGCCAGTAGTTCCCGGACTAGCGGGAGGATCAGGGGTAGAAATGAGCAGTTCTTC.

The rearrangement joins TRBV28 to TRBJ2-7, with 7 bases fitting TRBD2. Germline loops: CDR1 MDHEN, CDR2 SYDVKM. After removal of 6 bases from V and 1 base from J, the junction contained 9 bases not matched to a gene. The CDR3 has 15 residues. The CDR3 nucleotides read TGTGCCAGCAGCTCCATCGGCGGGGGTTCCTACGAGCAGTACTTC. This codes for CASSSIGGGSYEQYF.

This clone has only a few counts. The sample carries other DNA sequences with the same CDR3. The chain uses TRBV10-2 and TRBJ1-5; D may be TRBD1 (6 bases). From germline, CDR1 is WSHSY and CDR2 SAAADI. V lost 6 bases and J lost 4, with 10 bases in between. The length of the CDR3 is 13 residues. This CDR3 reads CASSDRINQPQHF. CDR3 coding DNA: TGCGCCAGCAGCGACAGGATTAATCAGCCCCAGCATTTT.

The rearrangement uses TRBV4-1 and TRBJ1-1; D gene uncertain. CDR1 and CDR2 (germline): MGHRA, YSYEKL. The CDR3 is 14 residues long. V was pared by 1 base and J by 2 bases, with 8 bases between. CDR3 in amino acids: CASSQVSSNTEAFF. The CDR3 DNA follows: TGCGCCAGCAGCCAAGTTAGCAGCAACACTGAAGCTTTCTTT.

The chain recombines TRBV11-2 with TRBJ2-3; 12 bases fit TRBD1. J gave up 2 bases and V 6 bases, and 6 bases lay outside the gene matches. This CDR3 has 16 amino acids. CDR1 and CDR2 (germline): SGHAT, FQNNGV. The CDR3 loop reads CASRPGTGGFTDTQYF. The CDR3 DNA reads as TGTGCCAGCAGACCCGGGACAGGGGGCTTCACAGATACGCAGTATTTT.

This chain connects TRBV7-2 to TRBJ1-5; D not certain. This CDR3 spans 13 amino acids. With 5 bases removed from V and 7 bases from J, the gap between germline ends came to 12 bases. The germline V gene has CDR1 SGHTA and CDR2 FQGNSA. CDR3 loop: CASSAATQQPQHF. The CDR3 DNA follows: TGTGCCAGCAGCGCTGCGACACAGCAGCCCCAGCATTTT.

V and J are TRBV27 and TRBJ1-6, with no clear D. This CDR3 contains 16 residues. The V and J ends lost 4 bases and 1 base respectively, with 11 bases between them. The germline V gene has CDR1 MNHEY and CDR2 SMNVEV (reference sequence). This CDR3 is CASSSDSKSYNSPLHF. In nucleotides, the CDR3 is TGTGCCAGCAGTTCAGACTCAAAGTCCTATAATTCACCCCTCCACTTT.

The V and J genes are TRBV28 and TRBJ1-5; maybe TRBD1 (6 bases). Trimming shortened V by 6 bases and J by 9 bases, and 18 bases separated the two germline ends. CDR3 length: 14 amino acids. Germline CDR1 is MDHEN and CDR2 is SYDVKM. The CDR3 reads CASRNEGGLRPQHF. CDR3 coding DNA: TGTGCCAGCAGAAATGAGGGGGGATTGCGGCCCCAGCATTTT.

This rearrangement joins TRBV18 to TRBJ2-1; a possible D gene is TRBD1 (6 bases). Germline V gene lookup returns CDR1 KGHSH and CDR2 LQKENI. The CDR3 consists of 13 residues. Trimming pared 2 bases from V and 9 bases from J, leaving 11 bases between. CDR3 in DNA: TGTGCCAGCTCACCATACAGGGACACTGAGCAGTTCTTC. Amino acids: CASSPYRDTEQFF. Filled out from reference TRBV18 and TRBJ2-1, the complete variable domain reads NAGVMQNPRHLVRRRGQEARLRCSPMKGHSHVYWYRQLPEEGLKFMVYLQKENIIDESGMPKERFSAEFPKEGPSILRIQQVVRGDSAAYFCASSPYRDTEQFFGPGTRLTVL.

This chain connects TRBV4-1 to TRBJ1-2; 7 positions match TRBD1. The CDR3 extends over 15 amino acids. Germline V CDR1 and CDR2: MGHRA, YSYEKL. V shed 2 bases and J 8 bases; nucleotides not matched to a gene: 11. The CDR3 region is CASSQRTQGFLGYTF. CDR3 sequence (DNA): TGCGCCAGCAGCCAACGGACACAGGGGTTCCTGGGCTACACCTTC.

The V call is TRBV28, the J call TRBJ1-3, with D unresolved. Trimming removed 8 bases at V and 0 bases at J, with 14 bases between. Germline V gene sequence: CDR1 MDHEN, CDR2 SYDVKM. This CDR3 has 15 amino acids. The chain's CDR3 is CASSGRLNSGNTIYF. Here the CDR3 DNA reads TGTGCCAGCTCCGGTCGACTGAACTCTGGAAACACCATATATTTT.

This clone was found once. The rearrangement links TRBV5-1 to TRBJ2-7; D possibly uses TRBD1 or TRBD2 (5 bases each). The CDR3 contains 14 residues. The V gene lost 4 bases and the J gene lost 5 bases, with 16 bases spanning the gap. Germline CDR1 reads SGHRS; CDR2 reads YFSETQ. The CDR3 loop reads CASSLQLGTDEQYF. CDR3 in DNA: TGCGCCAGCAGCCTCCAGTTGGGGACCGACGAGCAGTACTTC.

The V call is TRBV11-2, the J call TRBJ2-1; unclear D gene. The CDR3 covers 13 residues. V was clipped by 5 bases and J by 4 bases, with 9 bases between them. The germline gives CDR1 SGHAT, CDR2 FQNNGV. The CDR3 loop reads CASSREVYNEQFF. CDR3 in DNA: TGTGCCAGCAGCCGCGAAGTGTACAATGAGCAGTTCTTC.

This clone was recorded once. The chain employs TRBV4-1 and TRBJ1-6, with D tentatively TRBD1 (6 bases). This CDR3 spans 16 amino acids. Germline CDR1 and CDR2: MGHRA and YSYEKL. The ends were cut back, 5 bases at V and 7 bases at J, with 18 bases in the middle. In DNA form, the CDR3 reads TGCGCCAGCAGCGTACAGGGAGTTGAGGGGAATTCACCCCTCCACTTT. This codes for CASSVQGVEGNSPLHF.

DNA for the CDR3: TGTGCCAGCAGCGAGGGCCCCGGGACAGGGGGCACCCAACCTAATTCACCCCTCCACTTT. This encodes CASSEGPGTGGTQPNSPLHF. V gene TRBV9 combines with J gene TRBJ1-6; TRBD1 matches 12 bases. Germline V lookup: CDR1 SGDLS, CDR2 YYNGEE. This CDR3 has 20 amino acids. The ends lost 3 bases at V and 6 bases at J; junction bases unmatched: 16. Full variable domain (remainder filled in from reference TRBV9 and TRBJ1-6): DSGVTQTPKHLITATGQRVTLRCSPRSGDLSVYWYQQSLDQGLQFLIQYYNGEERAKGNILERFSAQQFPDLHSELNLSSLELGDSALYFCASSEGPGTGGTQPNSPLHFGNGTRLTVT.

The CDR3 is CASDLGQGGEQYF. In nucleotides, the CDR3 is TGTGCCAGCGATCTGGGACAGGGAGGCGAGCAGTACTTC. This chain uses TRBV6-6 with TRBJ2-7, with 9 positions matching TRBD1. Per germline, CDR1 MNHNY and CDR2 SVGAGI (reference sequence). The CDR3 has 13 residues. V shed 8 bases and J 6 bases; nucleotides not matched to a gene: 8.

The CDR3 is CANEGRQGRSYEQYF. The CDR3 region has the DNA TGTGCCAATGAAGGGAGACAGGGCCGGAGCTACGAGCAGTACTTC. The chain has TRBV28 and TRBJ2-7, with 7 bases lining up with TRBD1. V was pared by 10 bases and J by 3 bases, with 15 bases of the junction left unmatched. The germline gives CDR1 MDHEN, CDR2 SYDVKM. The CDR3 has 15 amino acids.

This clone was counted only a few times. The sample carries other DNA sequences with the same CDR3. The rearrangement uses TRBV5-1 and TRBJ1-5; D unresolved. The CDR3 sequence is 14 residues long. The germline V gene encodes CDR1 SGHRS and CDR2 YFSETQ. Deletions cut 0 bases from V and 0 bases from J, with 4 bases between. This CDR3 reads CASSLDGSNQPQHF. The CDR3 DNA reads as TGCGCCAGCAGCTTGGACGGTAGCAATCAGCCCCAGCATTTT.

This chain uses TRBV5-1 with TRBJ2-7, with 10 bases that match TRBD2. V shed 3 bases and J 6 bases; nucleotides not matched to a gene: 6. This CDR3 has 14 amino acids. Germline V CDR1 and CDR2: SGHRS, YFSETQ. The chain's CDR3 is CASSSSGRGFEQYF. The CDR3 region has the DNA TGCGCCAGCAGCTCTAGCGGGAGAGGTTTCGAGCAGTACTTC. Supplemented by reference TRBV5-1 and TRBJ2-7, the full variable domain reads KAGVTQTPRYLIKTRGQQVTLSCSPISGHRSVSWYQQTPGQGLQFLFEYFSETQRNKGNFPGRFSGRQFSNSRSEMNVSTLELGDSALYLCASSSSGRGFEQYFGPGTRLTVT.

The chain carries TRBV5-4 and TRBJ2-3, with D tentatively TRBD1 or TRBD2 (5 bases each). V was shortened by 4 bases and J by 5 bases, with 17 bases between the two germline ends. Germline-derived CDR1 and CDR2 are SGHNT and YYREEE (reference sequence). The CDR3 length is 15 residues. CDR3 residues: CASSRDRFGGDTQYF. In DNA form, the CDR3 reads TGTGCCAGCAGCCGGGACCGTTTTGGGGGAGATACGCAGTATTTT.

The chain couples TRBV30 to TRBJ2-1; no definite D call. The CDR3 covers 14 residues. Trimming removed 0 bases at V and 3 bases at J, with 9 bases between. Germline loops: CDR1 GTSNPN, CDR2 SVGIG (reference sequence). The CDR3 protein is CAWSVGGNYNEQFF. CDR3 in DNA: TGTGCCTGGAGTGTGGGCGGCAACTACAATGAGCAGTTCTTC.

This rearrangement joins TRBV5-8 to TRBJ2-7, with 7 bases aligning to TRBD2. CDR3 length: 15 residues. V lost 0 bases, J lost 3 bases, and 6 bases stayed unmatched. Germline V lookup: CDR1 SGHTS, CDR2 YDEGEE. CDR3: CASSLVGRTYYEQYF. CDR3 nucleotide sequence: TGTGCCAGCAGCTTGGTCGGGAGGACCTACTACGAGCAGTACTTC.

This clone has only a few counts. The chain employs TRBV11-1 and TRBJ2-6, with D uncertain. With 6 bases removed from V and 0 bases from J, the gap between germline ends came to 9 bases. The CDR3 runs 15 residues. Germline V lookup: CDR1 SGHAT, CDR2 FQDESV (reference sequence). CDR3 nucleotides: TGTGCCAGCAGTCTTCGGCGCTCTGGGGCCAACGTCCTGACTTTC. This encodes CASSLRRSGANVLTF.

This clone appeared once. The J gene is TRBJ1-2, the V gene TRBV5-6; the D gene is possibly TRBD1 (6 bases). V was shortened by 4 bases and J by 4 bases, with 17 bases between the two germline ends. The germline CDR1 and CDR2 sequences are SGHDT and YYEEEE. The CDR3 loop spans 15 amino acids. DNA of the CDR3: TGTGCCAGCAGCCTCGGACAGCGGGGGCTCTATGGCTACACCTTC. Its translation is CASSLGQRGLYGYTF. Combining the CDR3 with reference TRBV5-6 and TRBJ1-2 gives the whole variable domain DAGVTQSPTHLIKTRGQQVTLRCSPKSGHDTVSWYQQALGQGPQFIFQYYEEEERQRGNFPDRFSGHQFPNYSSELNVNALLLGDSALYLCASSLGQRGLYGYTFGSGTRLTVV.

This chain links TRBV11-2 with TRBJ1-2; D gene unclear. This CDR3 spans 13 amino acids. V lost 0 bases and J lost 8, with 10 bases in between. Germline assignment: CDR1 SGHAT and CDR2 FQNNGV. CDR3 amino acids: CASSLDGFGGYTF. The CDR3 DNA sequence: TGTGCCAGCAGCTTAGACGGGTTCGGAGGCTACACCTTC. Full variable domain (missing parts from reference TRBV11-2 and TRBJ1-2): EAGVAQSPRYKIIEKRQSVAFWCNPISGHATLYWYQQILGQGPKLLIQFQNNGVVDDSQLPKDRFSAERLKGVDSTLKIQPAKLEDSAVYLCASSLDGFGGYTFGSGTRLTVV.

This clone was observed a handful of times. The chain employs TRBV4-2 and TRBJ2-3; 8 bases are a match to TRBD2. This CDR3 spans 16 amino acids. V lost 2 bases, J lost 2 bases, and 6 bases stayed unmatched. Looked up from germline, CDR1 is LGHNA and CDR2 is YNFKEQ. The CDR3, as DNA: TGTGCCAGCAGCCAAAGAGCCGGGGGGGACACAGATACGCAGTATTTT. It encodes CASSQRAGGDTDTQYF.

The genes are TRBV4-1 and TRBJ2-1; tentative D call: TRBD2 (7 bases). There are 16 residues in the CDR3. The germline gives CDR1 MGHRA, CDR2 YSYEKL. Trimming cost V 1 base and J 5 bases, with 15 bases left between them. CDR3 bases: TGCGCCAGCAGCCAAGTACGTACAGGGACTAACAATGAGCAGTTCTTC. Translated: CASSQVRTGTNNEQFF.

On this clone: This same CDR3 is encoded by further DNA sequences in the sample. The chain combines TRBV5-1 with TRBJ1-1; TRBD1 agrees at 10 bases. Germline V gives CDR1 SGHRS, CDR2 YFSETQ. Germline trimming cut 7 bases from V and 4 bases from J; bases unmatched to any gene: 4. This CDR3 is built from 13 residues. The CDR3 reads CASSWDRGTEAFF. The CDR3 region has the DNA TGCGCCAGCTCTTGGGACAGGGGCACTGAAGCTTTCTTT.